This entry features one T cell receptor beta chain sequence. Per the study methods: For nucleated cells, counts were estimated from reference gene primer amplification. Sequenced by immunoSEQ multiplex PCR; TCRdb stores in-frame clones only, minus some. Clonal size and the V and J genes are those of that table, whereas D and trimming came from the DNA. Counted here are fewer than 85,000 clones, 60% to 75% occurring once; the ten biggest clones make up 35%. CDR3 length: 12 residues. CDR1 is MRHNA, CDR2 SNTAGT, per germline. This specimen belongs to a study of blood T cell repertoires in COVID-19. In the study overall: Samples taken during acute and convalescent COVID-19 were collected in the United States, Italy and Spain. PBMCs, B-cell-depleted T cells, or T cells provided the cDNA or gDNA that made up the material.

The receptor's source is a woman aged 65 to 85 with acute or convalescent COVID-19. The V gene is TRBV6-4, the J gene TRBJ1-4; D gene unclear. The specimen was peripheral blood. The DNA of the CDR3 is TGTATCCGGGAGACCTTTAATGAAAAACTGTTTTTT. It specifies CIRETFNEKLFF.